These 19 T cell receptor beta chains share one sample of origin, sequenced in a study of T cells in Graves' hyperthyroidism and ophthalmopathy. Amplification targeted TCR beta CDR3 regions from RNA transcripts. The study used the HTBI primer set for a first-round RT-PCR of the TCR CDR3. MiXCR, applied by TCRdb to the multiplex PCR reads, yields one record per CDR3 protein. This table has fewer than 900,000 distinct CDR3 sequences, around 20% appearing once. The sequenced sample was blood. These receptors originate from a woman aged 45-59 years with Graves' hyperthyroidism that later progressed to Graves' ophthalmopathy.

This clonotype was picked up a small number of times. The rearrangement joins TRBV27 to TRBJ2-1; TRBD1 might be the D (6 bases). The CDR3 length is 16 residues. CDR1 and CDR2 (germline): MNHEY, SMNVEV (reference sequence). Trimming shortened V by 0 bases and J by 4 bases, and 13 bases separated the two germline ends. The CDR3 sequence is CASSLSTGTIYNEQFF. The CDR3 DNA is TGTGCCAGCAGTTTATCGACAGGTACTATTTACAATGAGCAGTTCTTC.

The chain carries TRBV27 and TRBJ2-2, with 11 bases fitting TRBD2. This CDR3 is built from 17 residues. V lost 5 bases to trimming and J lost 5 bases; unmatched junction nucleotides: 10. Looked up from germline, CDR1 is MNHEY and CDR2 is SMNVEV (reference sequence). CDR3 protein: CASSIIAGGLSTGELFF. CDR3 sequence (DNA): TGTGCCAGCAGTATCATAGCGGGGGGGCTAAGTACCGGGGAGCTGTTTTTT.

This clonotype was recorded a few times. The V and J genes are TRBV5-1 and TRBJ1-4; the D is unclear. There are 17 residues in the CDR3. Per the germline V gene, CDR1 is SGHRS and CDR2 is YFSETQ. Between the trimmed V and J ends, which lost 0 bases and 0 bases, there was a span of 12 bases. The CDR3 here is CASSLVGPEATNEKLFF. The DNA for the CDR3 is TGCGCCAGCAGCTTGGTTGGCCCGGAGGCAACTAATGAAAAACTGTTTTTT. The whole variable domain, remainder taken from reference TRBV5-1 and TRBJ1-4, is KAGVTQTPRYLIKTRGQQVTLSCSPISGHRSVSWYQQTPGQGLQFLFEYFSETQRNKGNFPGRFSGRQFSNSRSEMNVSTLELGDSALYLCASSLVGPEATNEKLFFGSGTQLSVL.

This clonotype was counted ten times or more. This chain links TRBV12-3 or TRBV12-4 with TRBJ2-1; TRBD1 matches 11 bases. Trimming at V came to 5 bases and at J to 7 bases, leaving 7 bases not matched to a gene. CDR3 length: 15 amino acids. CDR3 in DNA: TGTGCCAGCAGTCACCGGGACAGGGGGATGAATGAGCAGTTCTTC. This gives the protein CASSHRDRGMNEQFF.

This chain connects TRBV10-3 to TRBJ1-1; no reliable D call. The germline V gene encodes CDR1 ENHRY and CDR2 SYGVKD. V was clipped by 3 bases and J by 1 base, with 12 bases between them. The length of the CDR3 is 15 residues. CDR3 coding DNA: TGTGCCATCAGTGATTCGACTCTTAGGAACACTGAAGCTTTCTTT. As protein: CAISDSTLRNTEAFF.

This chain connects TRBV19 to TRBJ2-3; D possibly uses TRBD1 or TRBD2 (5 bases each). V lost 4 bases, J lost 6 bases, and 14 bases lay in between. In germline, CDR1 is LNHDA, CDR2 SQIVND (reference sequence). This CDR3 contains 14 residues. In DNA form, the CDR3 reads TGTGCCAGTAGTAGAGATGAAGGGACGGATACGCAGTATTTT. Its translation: CASSRDEGTDTQYF.

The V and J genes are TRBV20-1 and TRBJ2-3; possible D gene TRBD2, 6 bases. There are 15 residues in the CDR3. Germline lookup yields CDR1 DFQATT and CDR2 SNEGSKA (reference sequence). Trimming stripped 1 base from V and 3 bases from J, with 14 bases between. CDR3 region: CSARGTMLLTDTQYF. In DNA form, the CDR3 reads TGCAGTGCTAGAGGGACTATGCTCCTGACAGATACGCAGTATTTT.

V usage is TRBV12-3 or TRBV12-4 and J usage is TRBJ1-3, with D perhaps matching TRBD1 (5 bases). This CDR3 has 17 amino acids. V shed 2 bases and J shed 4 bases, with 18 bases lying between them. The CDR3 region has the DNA TGTGCCAGCAGTTTAACGGCAGGGCATTTGGGGGGAAACACCATATATTTT. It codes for CASSLTAGHLGGNTIYF.

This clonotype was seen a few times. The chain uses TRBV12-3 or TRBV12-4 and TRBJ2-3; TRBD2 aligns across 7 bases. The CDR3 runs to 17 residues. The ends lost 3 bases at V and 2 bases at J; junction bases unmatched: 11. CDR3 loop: CASSLPSGRGFTDTQYF. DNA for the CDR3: TGTGCCAGCAGTTTGCCGTCGGGGCGGGGGTTCACAGATACGCAGTATTTT.

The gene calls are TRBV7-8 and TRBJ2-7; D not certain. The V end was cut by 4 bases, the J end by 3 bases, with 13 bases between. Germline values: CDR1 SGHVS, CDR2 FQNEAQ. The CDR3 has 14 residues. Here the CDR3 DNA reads TGTGCCAGCAGCTCCGTCGAGTACGGCTACGAGCAGTACTTC. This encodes CASSSVEYGYEQYF.

CDR3 sequence: CAWSPDRGYGNTIYF. CDR3 nucleotides: TGTGCCTGGAGTCCGGACAGGGGTTACGGAAACACCATATATTTT. The J gene is TRBJ1-3, the V gene TRBV30; 9 nucleotides agree with TRBD1. V dropped 2 bases and J dropped 4; count of bases not matched to a gene: 6. CDR3 length: 15 amino acids. Germline V gene sequence: CDR1 GTSNPN, CDR2 SVGIG (reference sequence).

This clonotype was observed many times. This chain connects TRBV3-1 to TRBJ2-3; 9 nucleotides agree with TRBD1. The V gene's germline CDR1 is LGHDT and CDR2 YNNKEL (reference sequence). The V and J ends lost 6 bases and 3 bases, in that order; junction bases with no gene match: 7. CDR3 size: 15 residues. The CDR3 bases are TGTGCCAGCAGTTTACAGGGGGCACGGACAGATACGCAGTATTTT. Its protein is CASSLQGARTDTQYF.

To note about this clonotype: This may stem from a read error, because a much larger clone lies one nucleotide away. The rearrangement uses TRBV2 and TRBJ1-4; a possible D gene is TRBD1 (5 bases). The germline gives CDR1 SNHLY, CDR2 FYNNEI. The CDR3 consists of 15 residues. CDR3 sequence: CASRTGSATNERLFF. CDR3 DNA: TGTGCCAGCAGAACAGGCTCTGCAACTAATGAAAGACTGTTTTTT.

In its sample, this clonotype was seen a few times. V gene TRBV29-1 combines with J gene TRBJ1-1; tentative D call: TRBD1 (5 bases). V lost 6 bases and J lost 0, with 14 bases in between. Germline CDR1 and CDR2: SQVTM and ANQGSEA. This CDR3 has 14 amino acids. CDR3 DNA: TGCAGCGTCCTATGGGACGACCTGAACACTGAAGCTTTCTTT. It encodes CSVLWDDLNTEAFF.

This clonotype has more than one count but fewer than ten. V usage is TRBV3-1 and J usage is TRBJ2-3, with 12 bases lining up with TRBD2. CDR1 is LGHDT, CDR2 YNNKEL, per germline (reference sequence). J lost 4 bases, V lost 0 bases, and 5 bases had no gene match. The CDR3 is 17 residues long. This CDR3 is CASSQDPLAGGADTQYF. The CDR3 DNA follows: TGTGCCAGCAGCCAAGACCCACTAGCGGGGGGTGCAGATACGCAGTATTTT.

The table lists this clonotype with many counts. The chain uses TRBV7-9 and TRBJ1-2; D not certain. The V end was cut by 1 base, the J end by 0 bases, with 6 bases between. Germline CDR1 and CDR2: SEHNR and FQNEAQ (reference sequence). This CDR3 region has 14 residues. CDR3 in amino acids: CASSLERSNYGYTF. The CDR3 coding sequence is TGTGCCAGCAGCTTAGAACGGTCTAACTATGGCTACACCTTC.

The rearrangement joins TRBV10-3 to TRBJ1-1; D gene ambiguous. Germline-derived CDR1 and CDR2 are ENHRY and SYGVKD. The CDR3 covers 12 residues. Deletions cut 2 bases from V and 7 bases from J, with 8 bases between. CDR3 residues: CAISEDRDEAFF. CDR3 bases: TGTGCCATCAGTGAGGATAGGGATGAAGCTTTCTTT.

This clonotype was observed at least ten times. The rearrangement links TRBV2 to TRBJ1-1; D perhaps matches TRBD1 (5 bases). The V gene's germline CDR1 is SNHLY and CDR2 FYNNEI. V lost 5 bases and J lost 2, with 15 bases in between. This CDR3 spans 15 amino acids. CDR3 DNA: TGTGCCAGCAGTTTGCAGACAGCCAGCAACACTGAAGCTTTCTTT. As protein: CASSLQTASNTEAFF. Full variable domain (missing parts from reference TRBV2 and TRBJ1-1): EPEVTQTPSHQVTQMGQEVILRCVPISNHLYFYWYRQILGQKVEFLVSFYNNEISEKSEIFDDQFSVERPDGSNFTLKIRSTKLEDSAMYFCASSLQTASNTEAFFGQGTRLTVV.

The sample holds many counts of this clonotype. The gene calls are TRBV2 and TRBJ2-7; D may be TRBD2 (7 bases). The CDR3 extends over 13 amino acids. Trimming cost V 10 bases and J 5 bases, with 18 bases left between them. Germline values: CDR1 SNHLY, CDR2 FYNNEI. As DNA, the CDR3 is TGTGCCACTACCAGGGGAGGGATCGACGAGCAGTACTTC. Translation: CATTRGGIDEQYF.